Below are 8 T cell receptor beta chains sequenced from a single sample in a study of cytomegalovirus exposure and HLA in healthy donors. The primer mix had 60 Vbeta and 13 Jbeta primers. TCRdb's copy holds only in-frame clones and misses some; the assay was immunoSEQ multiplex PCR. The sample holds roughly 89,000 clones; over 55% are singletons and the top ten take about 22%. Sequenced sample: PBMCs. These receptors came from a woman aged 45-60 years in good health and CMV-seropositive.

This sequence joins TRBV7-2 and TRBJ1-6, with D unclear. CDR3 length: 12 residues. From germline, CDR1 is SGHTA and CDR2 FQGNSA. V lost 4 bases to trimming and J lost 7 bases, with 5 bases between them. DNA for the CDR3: TGTGCCAGCAGCTCCCCGAATTCACCCCTCCACTTT. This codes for CASSSPNSPLHF.

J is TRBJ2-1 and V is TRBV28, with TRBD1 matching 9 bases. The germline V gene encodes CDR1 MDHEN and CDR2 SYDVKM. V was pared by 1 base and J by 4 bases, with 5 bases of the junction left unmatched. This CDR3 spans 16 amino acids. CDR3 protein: CASSLFRTGAYNEQFF. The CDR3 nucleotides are TGTGCCAGCAGTTTATTTCGGACAGGGGCTTACAATGAGCAGTTCTTC.

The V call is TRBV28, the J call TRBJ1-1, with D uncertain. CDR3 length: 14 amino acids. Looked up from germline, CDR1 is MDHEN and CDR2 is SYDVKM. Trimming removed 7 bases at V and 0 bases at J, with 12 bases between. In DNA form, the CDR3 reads TGTGCCAGCACCCCCCTCTTTATGAACACTGAAGCTTTCTTT. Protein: CASTPLFMNTEAFF.

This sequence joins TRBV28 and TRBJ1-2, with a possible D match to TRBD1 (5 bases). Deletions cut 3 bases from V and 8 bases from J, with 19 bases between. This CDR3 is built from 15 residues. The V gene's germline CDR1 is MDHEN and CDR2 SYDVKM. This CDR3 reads CASSLGPGLVRGYTF. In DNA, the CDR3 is TGTGCCAGCAGTTTGGGGCCGGGACTGGTTCGAGGCTACACCTTC.

CDR3 in DNA: TGTGCCAGCAGTTACTCGACGTCCAGGGGCACTGAAGCTTTCTTT. Its translation is CASSYSTSRGTEAFF. The rearrangement links TRBV6-5 to TRBJ1-1, with D possibly TRBD1 on 6 matching bases. Per germline, CDR1 MNHEY and CDR2 SVGAGI. V dropped 0 bases and J dropped 4 bases, with 12 bases sitting between them. CDR3 length equals 15 residues.

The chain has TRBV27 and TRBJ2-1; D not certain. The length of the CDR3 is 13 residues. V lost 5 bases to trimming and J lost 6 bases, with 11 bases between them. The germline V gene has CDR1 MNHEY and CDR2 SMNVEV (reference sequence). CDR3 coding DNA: TGTGCCAGCAGTAACGGCTGGGCCAATGAGCAGTTCTTC. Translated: CASSNGWANEQFF.

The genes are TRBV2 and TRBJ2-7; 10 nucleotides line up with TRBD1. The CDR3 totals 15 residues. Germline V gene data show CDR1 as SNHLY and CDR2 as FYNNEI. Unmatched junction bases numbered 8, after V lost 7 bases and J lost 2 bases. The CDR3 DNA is TGTGCCAGCACCGGGGGAGGACAGGGGGCCTACGAGCAGTACTTC. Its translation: CASTGGGQGAYEQYF.

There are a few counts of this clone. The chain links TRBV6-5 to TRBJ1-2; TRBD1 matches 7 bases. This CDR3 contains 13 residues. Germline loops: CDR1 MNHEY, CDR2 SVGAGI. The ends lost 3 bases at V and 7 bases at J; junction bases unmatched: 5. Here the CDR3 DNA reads TGTGCCAGCAGTTATAATAGGGGGCTTGGCTACACCTTC. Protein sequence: CASSYNRGLGYTF.